This TCR beta chain was sequenced during a study of T cells in Graves' hyperthyroidism and ophthalmopathy. Overall study results and limits: The model identified upcoming ophthalmopathy a median approximately six months ahead of onset. Most thyroid clonotypes expanded above 0.001 appeared in blood too. Through a model of 13 V-J features, ophthalmopathy was separated from stable hyperthyroidism.

Germline loops: CDR1 LGHNA, CDR2 YNFKEQ. Deletions cut 4 bases from V and 0 bases from J, with 15 bases between. CDR3 length: 17 amino acids. Amplified TCR beta CDR3 regions derived from RNA transcripts. When the TCR CDR3 underwent first-round RT-PCR, the HTBI primer set was used. One entry per CDR3 protein results from TCRdb running MiXCR on the multiplex PCR reads. The sample gives 300,000 to 400,000 distinct CDR3 sequences, 20% to 25% of which show up once; around 45% is in the top ten. Stable hyperthyroidism: no ophthalmopathy progression over 18 months of follow-up. Worth noting for this clonotype: Antigen unknown.

Sequencing was carried out using blood. This rearrangement joins TRBV4-2 to TRBJ1-4, with D unclear. The origin of this receptor is a woman between 45 and 65 years old with Graves' hyperthyroidism. DNA for the CDR3: TGTGCCAGCAGCCCCCGATTTACACCCTCAACTAATGAAAAACTGTTTTTT. This codes for CASSPRFTPSTNEKLFF.